This T cell receptor (beta chain) emerged from a study of CD8 T cells in ankylosing spondylitis. Points from the study as a whole: The disease-linked clones had a CD8+ phenotype and low blood frequencies. Reportedly, disease-linked clones are significantly enriched in ankylosing spondylitis patients' matched synovial fluid.

TCRdb fed the 5' RACE reads into MiXCR, producing one record per CDR3 protein. The sample has about 160,000 distinct CDR3 sequences, about a sixth seen once. CDR1 is SNHLY, CDR2 FYNNEI, per germline. CDR3 length: 15 residues. Germline trimming cut 6 bases from V and 9 bases from J; bases unmatched to any gene: 7. This clonotype was seen at least ten times. Antigen: not known. This TCR was recovered from a male donor with ankylosing spondylitis or in good health (not recorded which). Sequences were obtained from blood, either unsorted or a sorted T cell fraction (not recorded which). This chain uses TRBV2 with TRBJ2-1; 14 nucleotides align to TRBD2. The CDR3 nucleotides are TGTGCCAGCAGCTCGGGACTAGCGGGAGTAGGTGAGCAGTTCTTC. Amino acids: CASSSGLAGVGEQFF. The full variable domain, rest sourced from reference TRBV2 and TRBJ2-1, is EPEVTQTPSHQVTQMGQEVILRCVPISNHLYFYWYRQILGQKVEFLVSFYNNEISEKSEIFDDQFSVERPDGSNFTLKIRSTKLEDSAMYFCASSSGLAGVGEQFFGPGTRLTVL.